This T cell receptor beta chain was profiled in a study of regulatory T cells in long-lasting Graves disease. Whole-study context: Graves' disease counted as persistent after over 5 years of antithyroid drugs with positive TSH receptor antibodies.

The CDR3 runs to 13 residues. V was trimmed by 7 bases and J by 5 bases, leaving 13 bases between them. Study results and caveats: Persistent Graves' patients showed reduced TCR diversity versus newly diagnosed patients. New patients shared 750 to 1,000 public clonotypes, and persistent patients shared more, with 2,741.

Sample time point: persistent/refractory GD, antithyroid drugs over 5 years with positive TRAb. PBMCs provided the RNA from which the TCR library was made. The collection involved drawing nine milliliters of peripheral blood into EDTA tubes. This clonotype was seen a handful of times. Its cognate antigen is unknown. iRepertoire HTBI primers and Arm-PCR of CDR3 regions built TCR beta libraries. TCRdb re-derived calls from the multiplex PCR reads in MiXCR, one entry per CDR3 protein. The sample carries around 400,000 distinct CDR3 sequences, around 23% recorded once. The sequence was collected from a female donor with Graves disease. The chain has TRBV12-3 or TRBV12-4 and TRBJ2-3, with unresolved D. Sequencing was performed on peripheral blood mononuclear cells (PBMCs), taken when the disease was refractory, from a patient treated with antithyroid drugs. The CDR3 bases are TGTGCCAGCACCTCCCTCGGTGGAGATACGCAGTATTTT. Its translation: CASTSLGGDTQYF.